This TCR beta chain was captured in a study of siplizumab effects on memory and regulatory T cells. This clone was counted a few times. Its antigen is still unknown. Regarding the study as a whole: An assignable phenotype, naive or memory, was missing from roughly 83-96% of proliferating CD4+ or CD8+ clones. Naive T cell populations appeared to exhibit greater diversity than memory cells and appeared to be major alloresponse contributors.

Assayed TCR templates numbered roughly 93,000 for each sample. Using immunoSEQ multiplex PCR, the repertoire was profiled, and TCRdb retains in-frame clones only, with some absent. This table holds about 100,000 clones, just under 95% found once. Trimming took off 0 bases at V and 4 bases at J, with 12 bases between the two ends. This CDR3 is 16 amino acids long. In germline, CDR1 is LNHDA, CDR2 SQIVND (reference sequence). Sequencing was carried out using non-Treg CD4+ T cells sorted from blood. The chain employs TRBV19 and TRBJ2-2; no reliable D call. The origin of this receptor is a human donor in good health. As DNA, the CDR3 is TGTGCCAGTAGTATAGATCGATCACGAACCACCGGGGAGCTGTTTTTT. This translates into CASSIDRSRTTGELFF.